Listed below are T cell receptor beta chains from one sample, sequenced in a study of identical twins. TCRdb ran MiXCR on the 5' RACE reads and lists one entry per CDR3 protein. In the table there are some 500,000 distinct CDR3 sequences, 20% to 25% of which are singletons. The same data also went into a second study, on T cells expressing NK-cell markers.

The sample was CD4+ T cells sorted from blood. The source of these receptors is a woman aged 18-29 years in good health. The CDR3 runs from the conserved cysteine through the conserved F or W. A D gene is named only where the DNA matches it firmly. Rows give clone size only sometimes, using once, few, many, or a class for an expanded clone.

>few|TRBV9|TRBJ2-1|TRBD2
TGTGCCAGCAGTGACGCGGGAGCAACTGAGCAGTTCTTC
CASSDAGATEQFF
>.|TRBV3-1|TRBJ2-5|TRBD1
TGTGCCAGCACCCCGTGGGACAGAAGCGAGACCCAGTACTTC
CASTPWDRSETQYF
>few|TRBV7-9|TRBJ2-5|TRBD1
TGTGCCAGCAGCCGACCGCAACAACAGGGGATGGAGACCCAGTACTTC
CASSRPQQQGMETQYF
>.|TRBV15|TRBJ2-7|TRBD1
TGTGCCACCAGCAGAGGGACAGGAGCCTCCTACGAGCAGTACTTC
CATSRGTGASYEQYF
>few|TRBV9|TRBJ2-5|.
TGTGCCAGCAGCGTAGCCCCAAAAGAAGAGACCCAGTACTTC
CASSVAPKEETQYF
>.|TRBV7-2|TRBJ2-1|.
TGTGCCAGCAGCTCCCAGGGAGCGGGTGAGCAGTTCTTC
CASSSQGAGEQFF
>.|TRBV4-3|TRBJ2-1|TRBD2
TGCGCCAGCAGCCAGGAGCTAGCGGGTCCTCCTTTGACCTACAATGAGCAGTTCTTC
CASSQELAGPPLTYNEQFF
>many|TRBV5-1|TRBJ1-1|.
TGCGCCAGCAGCAGGGGACTCGGAACTGAAGCTTTCTTT
CASSRGLGTEAFF
>few|TRBV20-1|TRBJ2-3|.
TGCAGTGCGCCACAGACGGACAGAGGATCAGATACGCAGTATTTT
CSAPQTDRGSDTQYF
>few|TRBV20-1|TRBJ2-5|.
TGCAGTGCTACTCGGGGGCAAGAGACCCAGTACTTC
CSATRGQETQYF
>.|TRBV24-1|TRBJ2-3|TRBD1
TGTGCCACCAGTGAGAGGACAGGCACAACAGATACGCAGTATTTT
CATSERTGTTDTQYF
>few|TRBV7-9|TRBJ2-3|TRBD2
TGTGCCAGCAGCTTAAGGACTAGCGGAAGGGCAGATACGCAGTATTTT
CASSLRTSGRADTQYF
>few|TRBV9|TRBJ1-3|.
TGTGCCAGCAGCGCGAGGGGAACTGGAAACACCATATATTTT
CASSARGTGNTIYF
>.|TRBV5-1|TRBJ2-2|.
TGCGCCAGCAGCCGGGACGCCTGGTACGGGGAGCTGTTTTTT
CASSRDAWYGELFF
>.|TRBV11-2|TRBJ2-7|TRBD1
TGTGCCAGCAGCTACTGGGTGGGACAGGGGAACGAGCAGTACTTC
CASSYWVGQGNEQYF
>.|TRBV15|TRBJ2-7|TRBD2
TGTGCCACCAGCCCCTACGGGCGGGAGGCAGGGGAGCAGTACTTC
CATSPYGREAGEQYF
>few|TRBV30|TRBJ2-7|TRBD1
TGTGCCTGGAGTCGGACAGGGGGGGGCTACGAGCAGTACTTC
CAWSRTGGGYEQYF
>few|TRBV20-1|TRBJ1-4|.
TGCAGTGCTGGCCGTCTACCCGGGACGTCCGAAAAACTGTTTTTT
CSAGRLPGTSEKLFF
>few|TRBV20-1|TRBJ1-2|.
TGCAGTGCTAGAGGGGGCAGGGGAAACTATGGCTACACCTTC
CSARGGRGNYGYTF
>.|TRBV5-1|TRBJ2-3|.
TGCGCCAGCAGCTTGGAGTATCGTAGCGCCGCTAGCACAGATACGCAGTATTTT
CASSLEYRSAASTDTQYF
>.|TRBV7-8|TRBJ2-4|.
TGTGCCAGCAGCTCCGCGCGTATCGGAGCCAAAAACATTCAGTACTTC
CASSSARIGAKNIQYF
>.|TRBV6-2/TRBV6-3|TRBJ1-2|.
TGTGCCAGCAGCCTGGACAGTTTCTATGGCTACACCTTC
CASSLDSFYGYTF
>few|TRBV5-1|TRBJ2-7|TRBD1
TGCGCCAGCAGCCTCGACAGGGTTACCTACGAGCAGTACTTC
CASSLDRVTYEQYF
>many|TRBV29-1|TRBJ1-5|.
TGCAGCGTTAGGAGTGGGTGGGATCAGCCCCAGCATTTT
CSVRSGWDQPQHF
>many|TRBV29-1|TRBJ1-5|TRBD1
TGCAGCGTGGATCCCGGGACAGGGTGCAATCAGCCCCAGCATTTT
CSVDPGTGCNQPQHF
>.|TRBV29-1|TRBJ2-1|TRBD1
TGCAGCGCGACGGGACAGGCCCTAAATGAGCAGTTCTTC
CSATGQALNEQFF